What follows describes a single T cell receptor beta chain. The data were taken from a study of blood T cell repertoires in COVID-19. The protocol was immunoSEQ multiplex PCR, while the TCRdb copy is restricted to in-frame clones and leaves out a portion. The table has 95,000 or so clones, roughly 80% seen once. J was trimmed by 2 bases and V by 6 bases; bases with no gene match: 4. The CDR3 loop spans 13 amino acids. Germline CDR1 MNHEY, CDR2 SVGAGI. This chain links TRBV6-5 with TRBJ2-7, with 7 bases aligning to TRBD2. Sample: peripheral blood. The clonotype originates from a man older than 75 with active or convalescent COVID-19. CDR3 nucleotide sequence: TGTGCCAGCAGGGAGCGGGGACCCTACGAGCAGTACTTC. Protein: CASRERGPYEQYF.